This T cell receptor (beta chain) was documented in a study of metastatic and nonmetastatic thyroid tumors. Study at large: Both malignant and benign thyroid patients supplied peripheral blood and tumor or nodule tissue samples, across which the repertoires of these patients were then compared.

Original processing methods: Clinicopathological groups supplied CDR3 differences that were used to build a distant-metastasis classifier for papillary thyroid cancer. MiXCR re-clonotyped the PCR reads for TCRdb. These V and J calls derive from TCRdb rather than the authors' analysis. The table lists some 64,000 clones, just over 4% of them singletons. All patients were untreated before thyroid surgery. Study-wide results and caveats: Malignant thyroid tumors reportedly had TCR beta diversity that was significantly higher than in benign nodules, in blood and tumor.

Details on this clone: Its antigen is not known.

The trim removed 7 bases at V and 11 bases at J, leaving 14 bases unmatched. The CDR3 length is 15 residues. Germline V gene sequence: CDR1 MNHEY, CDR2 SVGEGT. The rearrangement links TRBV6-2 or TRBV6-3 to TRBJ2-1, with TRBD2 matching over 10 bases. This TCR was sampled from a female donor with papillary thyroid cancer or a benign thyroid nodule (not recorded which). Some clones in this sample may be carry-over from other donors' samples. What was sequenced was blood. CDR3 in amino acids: CASTEGGTSERKQFF. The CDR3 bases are TGTGCCAGCACGGAAGGGGGGACTAGCGAAAGGAAGCAGTTCTTC.